This T cell receptor (beta chain) was captured in a study of blood T cells in healthy people across ages. Background on the study: Using template switching, researchers captured about one barcoded beta molecule for each two T cells. Points from the study as a whole: A strong correlation between TCR beta diversity and naive T cell percentage was seen.

Comment on this clonotype: The antigen is undetermined. At one end the junction does not follow the germline gene, possibly because of a read error.

Next came a second PCR, run for about 6 to 12 cycles, which used a sample-barcoded 5' primer along with a J-beta primer mix. With 12 random nucleotides, a template-switch adaptor tagged each individual cDNA molecule. TCRdb passed the 5' RACE reads through MiXCR, listing each CDR3 protein once. The sample has roughly 1.5 million distinct CDR3 sequences; 40% to 45% are singletons. From germline, CDR1 is MNHEY and CDR2 SMNVEV (reference sequence). The length of the CDR3 is 14 residues. Researchers isolated at least 6 million PBMCs per sample. The rearrangement links TRBV27 to TRBJ2-5, with D possibly being TRBD2 (5 bases). The specimen sequenced was blood. The receptor's source is a woman between 18 and 29 years old in good health. In DNA, the CDR3 is TGTGCCAGCAGTTTATCCTGGGCGGGTGAGACCCAGTGCTTC. It yields the protein CASSLSWAGETQCF.